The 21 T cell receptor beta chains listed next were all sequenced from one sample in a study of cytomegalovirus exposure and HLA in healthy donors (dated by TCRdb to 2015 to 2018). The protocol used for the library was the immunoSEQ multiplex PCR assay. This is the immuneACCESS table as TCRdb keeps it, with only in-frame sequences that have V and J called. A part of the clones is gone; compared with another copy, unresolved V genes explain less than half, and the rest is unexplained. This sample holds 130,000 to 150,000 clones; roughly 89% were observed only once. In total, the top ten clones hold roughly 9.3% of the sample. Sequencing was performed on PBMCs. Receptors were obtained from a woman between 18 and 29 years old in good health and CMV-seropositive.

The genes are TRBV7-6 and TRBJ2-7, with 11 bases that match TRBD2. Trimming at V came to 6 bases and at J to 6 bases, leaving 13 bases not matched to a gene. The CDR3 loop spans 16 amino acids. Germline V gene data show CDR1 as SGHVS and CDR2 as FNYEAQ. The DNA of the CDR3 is TGTGCCAGCAGTTCCTCCACTAGCGGGGGCGGGGGCGAGCAGTACTTC. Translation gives CASSSSTSGGGGEQYF.

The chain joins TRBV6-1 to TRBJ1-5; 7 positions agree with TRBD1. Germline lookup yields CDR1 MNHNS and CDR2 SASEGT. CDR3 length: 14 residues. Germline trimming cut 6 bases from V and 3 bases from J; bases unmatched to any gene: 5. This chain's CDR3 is CASSAGQYNQPQHF. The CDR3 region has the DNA TGTGCCAGCAGCGCGGGACAGTACAATCAGCCCCAGCATTTT.

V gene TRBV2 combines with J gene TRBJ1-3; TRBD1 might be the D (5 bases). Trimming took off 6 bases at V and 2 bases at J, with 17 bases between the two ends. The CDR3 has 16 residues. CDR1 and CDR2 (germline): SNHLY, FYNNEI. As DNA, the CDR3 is TGTGCCAGCAGCCAAACGGGGGGATGGACTGGAAACACCATATATTTT. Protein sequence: CASSQTGGWTGNTIYF.

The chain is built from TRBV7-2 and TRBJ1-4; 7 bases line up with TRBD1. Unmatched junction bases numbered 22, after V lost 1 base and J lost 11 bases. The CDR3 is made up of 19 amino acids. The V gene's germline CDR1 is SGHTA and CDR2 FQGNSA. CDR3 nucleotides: TGTGCCAGCAGCTTAGTGTCGGGACAGAAACAGGATCTAATGAGGAAACTGTTTTTT. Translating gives CASSLVSGQKQDLMRKLFF.

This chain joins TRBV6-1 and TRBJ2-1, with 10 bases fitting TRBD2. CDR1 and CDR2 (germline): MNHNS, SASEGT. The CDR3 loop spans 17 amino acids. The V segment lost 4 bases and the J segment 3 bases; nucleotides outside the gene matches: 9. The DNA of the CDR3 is TGTGCCAGCAGTGCCGTTAGCGGGGGGCCTTTCTACAATGAGCAGTTCTTC. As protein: CASSAVSGGPFYNEQFF.

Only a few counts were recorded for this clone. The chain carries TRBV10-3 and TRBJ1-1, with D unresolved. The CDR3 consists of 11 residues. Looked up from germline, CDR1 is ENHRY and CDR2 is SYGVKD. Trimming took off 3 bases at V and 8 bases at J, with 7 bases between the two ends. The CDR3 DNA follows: TGTGCCATCAGTGAATCCAGGGAAGCTTTCTTT. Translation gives CAISESREAFF.

CDR3 protein: CASSLTGENIQYF. The CDR3 DNA reads as TGTGCCAGCAGCTTGACAGGGGAAAACATTCAGTACTTC. This chain links TRBV5-4 with TRBJ2-4; 7 bases fit TRBD1. This CDR3 contains 13 residues. V was pared by 1 base and J by 5 bases, with 0 bases of the junction left unmatched. The germline gives CDR1 SGHNT, CDR2 YYREEE (reference sequence).

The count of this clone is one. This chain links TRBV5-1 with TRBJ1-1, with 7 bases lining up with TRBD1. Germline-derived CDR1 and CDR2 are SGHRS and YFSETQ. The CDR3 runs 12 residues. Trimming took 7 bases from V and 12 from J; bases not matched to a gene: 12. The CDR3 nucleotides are TGCGCCAGCGGCCACAGGGGTCGGGGTCCTTTCTTT. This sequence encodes CASGHRGRGPFF.

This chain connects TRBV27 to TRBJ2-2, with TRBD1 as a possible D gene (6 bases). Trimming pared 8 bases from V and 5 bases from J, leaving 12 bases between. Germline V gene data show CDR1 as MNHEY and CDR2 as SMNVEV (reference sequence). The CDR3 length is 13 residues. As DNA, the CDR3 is TGTGCCAGCGGCAGGGGAATGACCGGGGAGCTGTTTTTT. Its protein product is CASGRGMTGELFF.

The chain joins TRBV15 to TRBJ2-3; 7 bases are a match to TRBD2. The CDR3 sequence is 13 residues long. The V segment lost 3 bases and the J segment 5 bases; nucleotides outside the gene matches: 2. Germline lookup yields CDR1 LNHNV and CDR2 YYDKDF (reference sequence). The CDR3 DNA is TGTGCCACCAGCAGTCTAGCGGAAGATACGCAGTATTTT. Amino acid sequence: CATSSLAEDTQYF.

CDR3 sequence: CASSAGADTQYF. Here the CDR3 DNA reads TGTGCCAGTAGTGCGGGGGCTGATACGCAGTATTTT. The rearrangement links TRBV19 to TRBJ2-3; tentatively, D is TRBD2 (7 bases). Trimming shortened V by 5 bases and J by 6 bases, and 9 bases separated the two germline ends. This CDR3 spans 12 amino acids. Germline V gene data show CDR1 as LNHDA and CDR2 as SQIVND (reference sequence).

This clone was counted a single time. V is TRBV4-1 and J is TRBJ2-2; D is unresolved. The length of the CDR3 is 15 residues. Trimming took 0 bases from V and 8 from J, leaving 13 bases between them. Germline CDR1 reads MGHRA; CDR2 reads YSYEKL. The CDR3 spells CASSQEILLLGELFF. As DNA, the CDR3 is TGCGCCAGCAGCCAAGAAATCCTTCTTTTAGGGGAGCTGTTTTTT.

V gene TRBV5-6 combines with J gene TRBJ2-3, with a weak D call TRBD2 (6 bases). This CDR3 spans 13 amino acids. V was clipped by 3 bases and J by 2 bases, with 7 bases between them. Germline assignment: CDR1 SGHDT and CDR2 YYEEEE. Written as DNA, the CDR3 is TGTGCCAGCAGCTGGAGGGACACAGATACGCAGTATTTT. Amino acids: CASSWRDTDTQYF. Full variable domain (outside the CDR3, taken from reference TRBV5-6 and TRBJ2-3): DAGVTQSPTHLIKTRGQQVTLRCSPKSGHDTVSWYQQALGQGPQFIFQYYEEEERQRGNFPDRFSGHQFPNYSSELNVNALLLGDSALYLCASSWRDTDTQYFGPGTRLTVL.

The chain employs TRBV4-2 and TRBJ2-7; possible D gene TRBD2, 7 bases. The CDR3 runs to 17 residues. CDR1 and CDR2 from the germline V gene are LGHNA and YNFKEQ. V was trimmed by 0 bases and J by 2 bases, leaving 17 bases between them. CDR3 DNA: TGTGCCAGCAGCCAAGAAGGGTCGCGGGGGCCCACCTACGAGCAGTACTTC. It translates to CASSQEGSRGPTYEQYF.

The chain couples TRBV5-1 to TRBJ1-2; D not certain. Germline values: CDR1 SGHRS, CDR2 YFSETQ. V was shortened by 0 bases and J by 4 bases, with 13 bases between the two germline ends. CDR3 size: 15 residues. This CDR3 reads CASSLDSGSAYGYTF. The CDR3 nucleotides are TGCGCCAGCAGCTTGGACAGCGGTTCGGCCTATGGCTACACCTTC.

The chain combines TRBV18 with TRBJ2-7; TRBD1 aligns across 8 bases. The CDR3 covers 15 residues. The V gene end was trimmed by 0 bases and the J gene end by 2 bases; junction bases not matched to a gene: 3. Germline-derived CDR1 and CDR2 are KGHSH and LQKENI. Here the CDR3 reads CASSPPQGATYEQYF. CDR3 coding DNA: TGTGCCAGCTCACCACCCCAGGGGGCTACCTACGAGCAGTACTTC.

CDR3 amino acids: CSAAVGAGSNQPQHF. In DNA form, the CDR3 reads TGCAGCGCCGCCGTAGGGGCGGGGAGCAATCAGCCCCAGCATTTT. The gene calls are TRBV29-1 and TRBJ1-5, with a tentative D call TRBD1 (5 bases). The CDR3 totals 15 residues. Trimming removed 7 bases from V and 1 base from J, with 17 bases in between. Germline V gene lookup returns CDR1 SQVTM and CDR2 ANQGSEA.

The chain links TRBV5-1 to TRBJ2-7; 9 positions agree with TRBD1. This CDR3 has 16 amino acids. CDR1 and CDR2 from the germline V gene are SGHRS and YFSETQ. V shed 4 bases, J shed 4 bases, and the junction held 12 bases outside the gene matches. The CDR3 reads CASSLEPTGGTYEQYF. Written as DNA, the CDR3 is TGCGCCAGCAGCCTGGAACCCACAGGGGGCACTTACGAGCAGTACTTC. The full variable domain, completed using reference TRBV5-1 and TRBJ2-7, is KAGVTQTPRYLIKTRGQQVTLSCSPISGHRSVSWYQQTPGQGLQFLFEYFSETQRNKGNFPGRFSGRQFSNSRSEMNVSTLELGDSALYLCASSLEPTGGTYEQYFGPGTRLTVT.

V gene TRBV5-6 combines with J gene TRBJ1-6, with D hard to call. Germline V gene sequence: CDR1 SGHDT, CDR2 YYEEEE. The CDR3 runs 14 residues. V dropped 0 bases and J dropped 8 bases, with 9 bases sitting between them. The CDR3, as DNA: TGTGCCAGCAGCTTGGCGGGGTGGGATTCACCCCTCCACTTT. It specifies CASSLAGWDSPLHF.

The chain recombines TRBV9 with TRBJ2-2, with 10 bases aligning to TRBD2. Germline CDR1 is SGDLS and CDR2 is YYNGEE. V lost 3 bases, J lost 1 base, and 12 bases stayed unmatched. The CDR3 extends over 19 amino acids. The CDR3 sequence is CASSAPRSGGAKNTGELFF. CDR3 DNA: TGTGCCAGCAGCGCCCCTCGGAGCGGGGGGGCCAAGAACACCGGGGAGCTGTTTTTT.

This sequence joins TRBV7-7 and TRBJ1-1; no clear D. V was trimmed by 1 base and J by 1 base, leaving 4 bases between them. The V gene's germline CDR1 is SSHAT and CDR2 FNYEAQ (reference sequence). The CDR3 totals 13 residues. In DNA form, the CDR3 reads TGTGCCAGCAGCTTAGGACAGAACACTGAAGCTTTCTTT. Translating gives CASSLGQNTEAFF.